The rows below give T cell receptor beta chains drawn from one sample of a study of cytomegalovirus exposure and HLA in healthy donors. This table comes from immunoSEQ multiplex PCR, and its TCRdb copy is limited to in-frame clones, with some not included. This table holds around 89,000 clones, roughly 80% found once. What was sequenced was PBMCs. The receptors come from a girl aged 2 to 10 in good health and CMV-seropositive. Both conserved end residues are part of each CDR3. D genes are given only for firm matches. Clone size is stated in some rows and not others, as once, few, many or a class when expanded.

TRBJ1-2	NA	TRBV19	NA	TGTGCCAGTAATCCGGCAGGGATCTATGGCTACACCTTC	CASNPAGIYGYTF
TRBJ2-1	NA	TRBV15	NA	TGTGCCACCAGCAGCGGAACCTTAGCGGTCAATGAGCAGTTCTTC	CATSSGTLAVNEQFF
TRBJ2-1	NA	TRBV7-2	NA	TGTGCCAGCAGCTTAGCACGGGATCGGGTGAATGAGCAGTTCTTC	CASSLARDRVNEQFF
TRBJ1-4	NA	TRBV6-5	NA	TGTGCCAGCAGTTACTCGAACAGCTTTAATGAAAAACTGTTTTTT	CASSYSNSFNEKLFF
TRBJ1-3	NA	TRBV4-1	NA	TGCGCCAGCAGCCAAGGCGTCTTTGGAAACACCATATATTTT	CASSQGVFGNTIYF
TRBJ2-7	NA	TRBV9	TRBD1	TGTGCCAGCAGCGTAGGGCCGGGACAGCACATCTACGAGCAGTACTTC	CASSVGPGQHIYEQYF
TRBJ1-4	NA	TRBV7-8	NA	TGTGCCAGCAGAGTAGGGGGTTTCGGCGAAAAACTGTTTTTT	CASRVGGFGEKLFF
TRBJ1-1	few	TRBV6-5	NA	TGTGCCAGCAGTTACTCGACTCGCACTGAAGCTTTCTTT	CASSYSTRTEAFF
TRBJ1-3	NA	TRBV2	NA	TGTGCCAGCAGCAGGGGATCATCTGGAAACACCATATATTTT	CASSRGSSGNTIYF
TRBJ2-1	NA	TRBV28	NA	TGTGCCAGCAGTTTTTTAGGGCGGGATGAGCAGTTCTTC	CASSFLGRDEQFF
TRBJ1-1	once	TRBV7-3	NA	TGTGCCAGCAGCTTTACAGGGAAATCTGAAGCTTTCTTT	CASSFTGKSEAFF
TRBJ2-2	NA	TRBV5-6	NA	TGTGCCAGCAGCGCCTGGGACTGGGAGCTGTTTTTT	CASSAWDWELFF
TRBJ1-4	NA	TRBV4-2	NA	TGTGCCAGCAGCCAAATTGCCCTGCAAGCTGAAAAACTGTTTTTT	CASSQIALQAEKLFF
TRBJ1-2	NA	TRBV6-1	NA	TGTGCCAGCAGGACATGGAGGTGGACCTTC	CASRTWRWTF
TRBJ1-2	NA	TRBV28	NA	TGTGCCAGCAGTCGACGGCGGATCTATGGCTACACCTTC	CASSRRRIYGYTF
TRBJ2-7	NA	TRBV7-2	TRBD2	TGTGCCAGCAGCGTAACTAGCGGACTTGGTTCCTACGAGCAGTACTTC	CASSVTSGLGSYEQYF
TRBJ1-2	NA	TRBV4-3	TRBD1	TGCGCCAGCAGCCGAACAGGGGGGGGCTACACCTTC	CASSRTGGGYTF
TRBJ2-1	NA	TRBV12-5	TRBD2	TGTGCTAGTGGTTTGGTTTCCAGCGGGAGGATGTACAATGAGCAGTTCTTC	CASGLVSSGRMYNEQFF
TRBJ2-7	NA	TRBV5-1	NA	TGCGCCAGCAGCTTGGATGGCAGTGTCTACGAGCAGTACTTC	CASSLDGSVYEQYF
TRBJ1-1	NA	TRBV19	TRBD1	TGTGCCAGTAGGACAGGGACGAACACTGAAGCTTTCTTT	CASRTGTNTEAFF
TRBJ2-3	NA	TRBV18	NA	TGTGCCAGCTCACCGAATCCGACACGCGGCACAGATACGCAGTATTTT	CASSPNPTRGTDTQYF
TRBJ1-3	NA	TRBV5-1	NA	TGCGCCAGCAGCTTGGGAGGCGGAGTCCTGGGAAACACCATATATTTT	CASSLGGGVLGNTIYF
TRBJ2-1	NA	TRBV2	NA	TGTGCCAGCAGTGCTGAGTCGATGGACAATGAGCAGTTCTTC	CASSAESMDNEQFF
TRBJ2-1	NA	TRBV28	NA	TGTGCCAGCAGTTTAGGCGGGGTGGGCTACAATGAGCAGTTCTTC	CASSLGGVGYNEQFF
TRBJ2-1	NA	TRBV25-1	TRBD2	TGTGCCAGCAGGGCCGCTAGCGGGAGGAATGAGCAGTTCTTC	CASRAASGRNEQFF
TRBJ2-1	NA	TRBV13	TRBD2	TGTGCCAGCAGCCGGACTAGCGGAGATTACAATGAGCAGTTCTTC	CASSRTSGDYNEQFF
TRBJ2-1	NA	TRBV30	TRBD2	TGTGCCTGGAGTGCTGCGACTAGCGAGAACAATGAGCAGTTCTTC	CAWSAATSENNEQFF
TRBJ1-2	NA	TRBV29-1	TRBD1	TGCAGCGTTTCCCAGGGGGCGGGGGGCTACACCTTC	CSVSQGAGGYTF
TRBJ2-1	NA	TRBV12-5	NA	TGTGCTAGTGGTTTGGTACTGGGGGCCGGAAGTTCTAATGAGCAGTTCTTC	CASGLVLGAGSSNEQFF
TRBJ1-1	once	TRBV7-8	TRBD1	TGTGCCAGCAGCCATGAATCGGGACAGTTTGAAGCTTTCTTT	CASSHESGQFEAFF
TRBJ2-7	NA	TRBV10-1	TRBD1	TGCGCCAGCAGTGAAGGTAGCAGGGGGCTTGACGAGCAGTACTTC	CASSEGSRGLDEQYF
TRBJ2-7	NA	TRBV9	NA	TGTGCCAGCAGCCCAGGCCGGTCGACCGACTACGAGCAGTACTTC	CASSPGRSTDYEQYF
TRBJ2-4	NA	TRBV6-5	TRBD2	TGTGCCAGCAGTTACGCACTAGCGGGAGCGAAAAACATTCAGTACTTC	CASSYALAGAKNIQYF
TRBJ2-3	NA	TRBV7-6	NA	TGTGCCAGCAGCTCTAATACCGGACAGCTCACAGATACGCAGTATTTT	CASSSNTGQLTDTQYF
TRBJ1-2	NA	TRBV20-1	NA	TGCAGTGCTATAAACTATGGCTACACCTTC	CSAINYGYTF
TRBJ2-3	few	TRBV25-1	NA	TGTGCCAGCAGTGGGGGCCTGTCCTCCGGGGATACGCAGTATTTT	CASSGGLSSGDTQYF
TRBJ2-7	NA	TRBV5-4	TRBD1	TGTGCCAGCAGCTCAGGGGGCGCGAGTCGTGAGCAGTACTTC	CASSSGGASREQYF
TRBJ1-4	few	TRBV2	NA	TGTGCCAGGAGCGGGGGCCGGTATGAAAAACTGTTTTTT	CARSGGRYEKLFF
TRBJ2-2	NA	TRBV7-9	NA	TGTGCCAGCAGCTTAGGGCGGTCCGACGGGGAGCTGTTTTTT	CASSLGRSDGELFF
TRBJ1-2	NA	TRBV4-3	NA	TGCGCCAGCAGCCTCGAGTTAGACAGTCGGAACTATGGCTACACCTTC	CASSLELDSRNYGYTF
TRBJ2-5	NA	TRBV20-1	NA	TGCAGTGCTGAAAGAGGGGAGACCCAGTACTTC	CSAERGETQYF
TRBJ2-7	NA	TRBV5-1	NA	TGCGCCAGCGGAGTAAGTGGCCAAATCGGGGAGCAGTACTTC	CASGVSGQIGEQYF
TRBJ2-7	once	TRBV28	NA	TGTGCCAGCGGGGGGGGCCTCGTCTACGAGCAGTACTTC	CASGGGLVYEQYF
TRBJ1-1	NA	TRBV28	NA	TGTGCCAGCAGCCATATCTGGGCCTTCACTGAAGCTTTCTTT	CASSHIWAFTEAFF
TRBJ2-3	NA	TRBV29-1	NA	TGCAGCGTTGAGGCGGCTAGTATAGTATCAGATACGCAGTATTTT	CSVEAASIVSDTQYF
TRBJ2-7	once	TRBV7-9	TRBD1	TGTGCCAGCAGCCAAACAGGGGATCCCTACGAGCAGTACTTC	CASSQTGDPYEQYF
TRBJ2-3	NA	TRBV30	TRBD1	TGTGCCTGGGGACAGGGATTTCAGACAGATACGCAGTATTTT	CAWGQGFQTDTQYF
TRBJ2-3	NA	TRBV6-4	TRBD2	TGTGCCAGCAGTCTTTCTAGCGGGAGTGGAGATACGCAGTATTTT	CASSLSSGSGDTQYF
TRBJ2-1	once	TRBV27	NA	TGTGCCAGCAGTCGTGGGAGCACCTACAATGAGCAGTTCTTC	CASSRGSTYNEQFF
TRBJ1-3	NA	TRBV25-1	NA	TGTGCCAGCAGTGCCCCCCACAGGGCTGGAAACACCATATATTTT	CASSAPHRAGNTIYF
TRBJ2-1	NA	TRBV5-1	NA	TGCGCCAGCAGCTTGGGCGTAAGCAATGAGCAGTTCTTC	CASSLGVSNEQFF
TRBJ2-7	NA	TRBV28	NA	TGTGCCAGCAGTTTAGACTGGGGAGACTACGAGCAGTACTTC	CASSLDWGDYEQYF
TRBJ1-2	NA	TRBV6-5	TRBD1	TGTGCCAGCAGTCCCCTGACAGGGTTAGGCTACACCTTC	CASSPLTGLGYTF